Shown below are 11 T cell receptor beta chains from a single sample sequenced in a study of breast tumors, draining lymph nodes, adjacent tissues. TCRdb redid the calling of the multiplex PCR reads with MiXCR, one entry per CDR3 protein. The table shows about 89,000 distinct CDR3 sequences, with over 25% occurring only once. Samples came from axillary lymph nodes draining the breast cancer. Sequencing was performed on axillary lymph node tissue. All receptors come from a female donor with breast cancer. Some clones in this sample may be carry-over from other donors' samples.

Many counts were recorded for this clonotype. The J gene is TRBJ1-3, the V gene TRBV12-3 or TRBV12-4, with 8 bases that match TRBD1. Unmatched junction bases numbered 7, after V lost 6 bases and J lost 0 bases. There are 16 residues in the CDR3. The CDR3 DNA follows: TGTGCCAGCAGAACCTCGGGACAGGTCTCTGGAAACACCATATATTTT. Translation: CASRTSGQVSGNTIYF.

The chain recombines TRBV6-2 or TRBV6-3 with TRBJ2-2; TRBD2 matches at 10 bases. This CDR3 spans 16 amino acids. Germline values: CDR1 MNHEY, CDR2 SVGEGT. With V trimmed by 5 bases and J by 6 bases, 9 bases remained unmatched. Here the CDR3 reads CASSTTSGIGAGELFF. In DNA, the CDR3 is TGTGCCAGCAGTACTACTAGCGGGATCGGGGCCGGGGAGCTGTTTTTT.

This clonotype showed up many times. The gene calls are TRBV15 and TRBJ1-1; D unresolved. Trimming took off 1 base at V and 4 bases at J, with 10 bases between the two ends. This CDR3 is built from 14 residues. Germline assignment: CDR1 LNHNV and CDR2 YYDKDF (reference sequence). In DNA, the CDR3 is TGTGCCACCAGCAGAGTAGCGACCTCCACTGAAGCTTTCTTT. Amino acids: CATSRVATSTEAFF.

This chain joins TRBV29-1 and TRBJ2-7; D is possibly TRBD2 (5 bases). The V end was cut by 0 bases, the J end by 5 bases, with 14 bases between. The CDR3 extends over 14 amino acids. Looked up from germline, CDR1 is SQVTM and CDR2 is ANQGSEA. The CDR3 sequence: CSVEDRGNENEQYV. In DNA, the CDR3 is TGCAGCGTTGAAGATAGAGGGAACGAGAACGAGCAGTACGTC.

This clonotype was seen just once. The V and J genes are TRBV5-1 and TRBJ1-4; 8 positions match TRBD1. CDR1 is SGHRS, CDR2 YFSETQ, per germline. The CDR3 covers 14 residues. The trim removed 6 bases at V and 8 bases at J, leaving 9 bases unmatched. CDR3: CASNIKTGVEKLFF. CDR3 DNA: TGCGCCAGCAACATAAAGACAGGGGTCGAAAAACTGTTTTTT. The entire variable domain, with the rest obtained from reference TRBV5-1 and TRBJ1-4, is as follows: KAGVTQTPRYLIKTRGQQVTLSCSPISGHRSVSWYQQTPGQGLQFLFEYFSETQRNKGNFPGRFSGRQFSNSRSEMNVSTLELGDSALYLCASNIKTGVEKLFFGSGTQLSVL.

The rearrangement joins TRBV2 to TRBJ2-3, with TRBD1 matching over 12 bases. The length of the CDR3 is 16 residues. V trimming: 3 bases; J trimming: 4 bases; junction bases outside the gene matches: 5. CDR1 is SNHLY, CDR2 FYNNEI, per germline. Written as DNA, the CDR3 is TGTGCCAGCAGTGAGGGACAGGGGGCAGGCGCAGATACGCAGTATTTT. It is translated as CASSEGQGAGADTQYF.

This clonotype appeared many times. The gene calls are TRBV3-1 and TRBJ1-2, with D possibly being TRBD1 (5 bases). V dropped 3 bases and J dropped 5 bases, with 16 bases sitting between them. The germline V gene has CDR1 LGHDT and CDR2 YNNKEL (reference sequence). The CDR3 loop spans 15 amino acids. In nucleotides, the CDR3 is TGTGCCAGCAGCCAGACCGGCTGGGGGGGTTATGGCTACACCTTC. Translation gives CASSQTGWGGYGYTF. Full variable domain (remainder filled in from reference TRBV3-1 and TRBJ1-2): DTAVSQTPKYLVTQMGNDKSIKCEQNLGHDTMYWYKQDSKKFLKIMFSYNNKELIINETVPNRFSPKSPDKAHLNLHINSLELGDSAVYFCASSQTGWGGYGYTFGSGTRLTVV.

This clonotype was seen at least ten times. The chain has TRBV7-9 and TRBJ2-1, with D perhaps being TRBD1 or TRBD2 (6 bases each). Per germline, CDR1 SEHNR and CDR2 FQNEAQ (reference sequence). The CDR3 sequence is 12 residues long. The CDR3 is CVEGGPYNEQFF. CDR3 in DNA: TGTGTCGAGGGGGGCCCCTACAATGAGCAGTTCTTC.

This clonotype has at least ten counts. This clone may be a read error of a much larger clone one base away. The gene calls are TRBV20-1 and TRBJ2-5; D gene uncertain. Germline CDR1 is DFQATT and CDR2 is SNEGSKA (reference sequence). This CDR3 contains 14 residues. CDR3 DNA sequence: TGCAGTGCTATGAAACTGGCCGTCCAAGCGACCCAGTACTTC. Translated: CSAMKLAVQATQYF.

This clonotype was counted many times. For the CDR3, the DNA is TGTGCCAGCAGTTTTAGGGGAAGGGATTCACCCCTCCACTTT. Protein sequence: CASSFRGRDSPLHF. The chain employs TRBV6-5 and TRBJ1-6, with D possibly being TRBD1 (5 bases). V lost 4 bases and J 8 bases, leaving 12 bases between the germline ends. The CDR3 has 14 residues. From germline, CDR1 is MNHEY and CDR2 SVGAGI.

In regard to this clonotype: One end of the junction varies from germline; a read error may be responsible. The chain uses TRBV19 and TRBJ2-1, with 7 bases matching TRBD2. Germline V gene lookup returns CDR1 LNHDA and CDR2 SQIVND (reference sequence). This CDR3 is 17 amino acids long. The CDR3 DNA reads as TGTGCCAGTAGTATAGGCCTGGGACTACTTTTGTACAATGAGCAGTCCTTC. Residues: CASSIGLGLLLYNEQSF.